The rows below give T cell receptor beta chains drawn from one sample of a study of vaccination effects on CD4 cells after COVID-19. The assay was immunoSEQ multiplex PCR, and TCRdb's table has in-frame clones only and misses some. In the table there are tens of thousands of clones, 65% to 80% of which are singletons. Their antigen targets remain unknown. The specimen comprised CD4+ T cells from PBMCs cultured with HCoV-OC43 spike peptides, sampled after COVID-19 vaccination. The source of these receptors is a human donor who received a COVID-19 vaccine. Each CDR3 is given with its conserved first and last residue. Each record gives: V gene, CDR3 length, CDR3 protein.

TRBV18 | 16 | CASSPSLQGDSYGYTF
TRBV9 | 15 | CASSVGSLSTDTQYF
TRBV6-5 | 12 | CASSPSGDIQYF
TRBV2 | 15 | CASSQDKGGSEKLFF
TRBV11-2 | 13 | CASSLDRIEKLFF
TRBV5-1 | 15 | CASSITGDSNQPQHF
TRBV29-1 | 15 | CSVEEGTASTDTQYF
TRBV5-1 | 16 | CASSLAGGPGANVLTF
TRBV27 | 16 | CASSFLFGTDNEKLFF
TRBV2 | 15 | CASSEEAGVGETQYF
TRBV5-1 | 14 | CASSQGQPNQPQHF
TRBV27 | 13 | CASRSGGQRAPTF
TRBV2 | 13 | CASGDGSTDTQYF
TRBV11-2 | 13 | CASSFGGATEAFF
TRBV4-1 | 16 | CASSQGYRGTNEKLFF
TRBV19 | 13 | CASSIVGASREFF
TRBV18 | 15 | CASSSRGNGIYEQYF
TRBV19 | 13 | CASSDRDSYEQYF
TRBV18 | 18 | CASSPRTGTNPSGNTIYF
TRBV3-1/TRBV3-2 | 17 | CASSNRIRGGRGGELFF
TRBV29-1 | 15 | CSVGAPRTQPSEQYF
TRBV20-1 | 12 | CSATDRAETQYF
TRBV5-1 | 15 | CASSALPEAYNEQFF
TRBV6-5 | 15 | CASSPSHSRADTQYF
TRBV11-2 | 14 | CASSLVARTYEQYF
TRBV4-1 | 16 | CASSQGTAFGNQPQHF
TRBV6-1 | 12 | CASSDWNTEAFF
TRBV6-2/TRBV6-3 | 15 | CASSYEDPSLGEQYF
TRBV29-1 | 13 | CSVEVGAVNEQYF
TRBV5-6 | 15 | CASSEPGTDQETQYF